This TCR beta chain derives from a study of T cells in Graves' hyperthyroidism and ophthalmopathy. This clonotype was recorded at least ten times. Researchers barred patients who had uncontrolled infection, other autoimmune disease, pregnancy or lactation. RNA transcripts provided the source from which TCR beta CDR3 regions were amplified. First-round RT-PCR with HTBI primers amplified the TCR CDR3 region. TCRdb re-derived calls from the multiplex PCR reads in MiXCR, one entry per CDR3 protein. Of hundreds of thousands of distinct CDR3 sequences in the sample, roughly 14% were seen once. The germline gives CDR1 MNHEY, CDR2 SVGAGI. Trimming stripped 2 bases from V and 0 bases from J, with 5 bases between. This CDR3 has 14 amino acids.

This sequence originates from a middle-aged woman with Graves' ophthalmopathy. Sequencing input: blood. The chain is built from TRBV6-5 and TRBJ1-3; tentatively, D is TRBD1 (5 bases). DNA of the CDR3: TGTGCCAGCAGTTACGACAGCTCTGGAAACACCATATATTTT. It translates to CASSYDSSGNTIYF.